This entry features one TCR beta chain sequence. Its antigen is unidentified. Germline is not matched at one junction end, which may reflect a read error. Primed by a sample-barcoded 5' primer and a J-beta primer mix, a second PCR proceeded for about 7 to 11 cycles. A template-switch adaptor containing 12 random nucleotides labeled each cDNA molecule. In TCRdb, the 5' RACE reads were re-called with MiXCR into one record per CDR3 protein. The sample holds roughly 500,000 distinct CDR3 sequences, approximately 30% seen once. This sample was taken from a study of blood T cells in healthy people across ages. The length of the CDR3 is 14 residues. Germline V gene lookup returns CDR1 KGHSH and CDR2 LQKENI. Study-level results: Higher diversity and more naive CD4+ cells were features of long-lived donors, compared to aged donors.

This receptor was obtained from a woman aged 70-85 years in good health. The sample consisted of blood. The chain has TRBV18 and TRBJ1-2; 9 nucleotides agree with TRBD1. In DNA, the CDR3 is TGTGCCAGCTCTTTACGACAGGGGGGCTATGACTACACCTTC. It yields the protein CASSLRQGGYDYTF.